The rows below give T cell receptor beta chains drawn from one sample of a study of T cells in Graves' hyperthyroidism and ophthalmopathy. One entry per CDR3 protein, called by TCRdb with MiXCR from the multiplex PCR reads. Counted here are around 350,000 distinct CDR3 sequences, 15% to 20% occurring once; the ten biggest clones make up 30% to 35%. Sequencing was performed on blood. The receptors derive from a woman in her 30s with Graves' hyperthyroidism that later progressed to Graves' ophthalmopathy. The CDR3 runs from the conserved cysteine through the conserved F or W. The D gene is left open where the match is weak. Only part of the rows carry a size: once, few, many, or a class if the clone is expanded.

D gene	clone size	J gene	V gene	CDR3 DNA	CDR3 protein
NA	few	TRBJ2-5	TRBV5-1	TGCGCCAGCAGCTTGTTAGTGGGACAAGAGACCCAGTACTTC	CASSLLVGQETQYF
NA	many	TRBJ1-6	TRBV2	TGTGCCAGCTACACCTTGGGGGGCGACCAGGAAACCTCCTATAATTCACCCCTCCACTTT	CASYTLGGDQETSYNSPLHF
TRBD2	NA	TRBJ2-7	TRBV12-3/TRBV12-4	TGTGCCAGCAGTCCGACTAGCGGGATAGGGGAGCAGTACTTC	CASSPTSGIGEQYF
TRBD1	few	TRBJ1-4	TRBV6-1	TGTGCCAGCAACGAATTGTCGGGACAGGGGGCGATTCAGGAAAAACTGTTTTTT	CASNELSGQGAIQEKLFF
NA	many	TRBJ1-1	TRBV6-1	TGTGCCAGCAGTGAAATCGGTGCGGGTGTCTTAGGAGCTTTCTTT	CASSEIGAGVLGAFF
TRBD2	many	TRBJ2-3	TRBV5-1	TGCGCCAGCAGCAGTTTCTCGGGAGGGGCAGATACGCAGTATTTT	CASSSFSGGADTQYF
TRBD2	many	TRBJ2-5	TRBV3-1	TGTGCCAGCAGCCAAGGACGGGGGGGGCAAGAGACCCAGTACTTC	CASSQGRGGQETQYF
NA	many	TRBJ2-5	TRBV7-9	TGTGCCAGCAGACTTAGTGAACAGTACGCCGACCAAGAGACCCAGTACTTC	CASRLSEQYADQETQYF
NA	many	TRBJ2-1	TRBV2	TGTGCCAGCAGTGCTCCCGGACCGGGTGAGCAGTTCTTC	CASSAPGPGEQFF
NA	few	TRBJ2-3	TRBV28	TGTGCCAGCAGTTTCCGGTCTTACAGAAAAGTTAAAGATACGCAGTATTTT	CASSFRSYRKVKDTQYF
TRBD1	NA	TRBJ1-1	TRBV5-1	TGCGCCAGCAGCTTGGTAGGGGGCCCGTCGAACACTGAAGCTTTCTTT	CASSLVGGPSNTEAFF
TRBD2	few	TRBJ2-3	TRBV5-6	TGTGCCAGCAGCCTTGAGTGGCTAGCGGGAGCAGATACGCAGTATTTT	CASSLEWLAGADTQYF
TRBD1	many	TRBJ2-7	TRBV4-1	TGCGCCAGCAGCCAAGATTACAGGGGGTACTACGAGCAGTACTTC	CASSQDYRGYYEQYF
TRBD2	many	TRBJ2-7	TRBV12-3/TRBV12-4	TGTGCCAGCAGACCGGGACTAGCGGACTACGAGCAGTACTTC	CASRPGLADYEQYF
TRBD1	many	TRBJ2-3	TRBV28	TGTGCCAGCAGTAAAGGGACAGGAGGACACACAGATACGCAGTATTTT	CASSKGTGGHTDTQYF